Shown below are 8 T cell receptor beta chains from a single sample sequenced in a study of OX40 agonist ivuxolimab in advanced cancers. Profiling relied on immunoSEQ multiplex PCR, and the TCRdb table lists in-frame clones only, not all of them. This table has 90,000 to 100,000 clones, roughly nine tenths appearing once. This material consisted of CD4+ or CD8+ T cells sorted from blood, taken in a trial of the OX40 agonist ivuxolimab. All receptors come from an adult with an advanced solid tumor such as melanoma, head and neck, liver or kidney cancer.

As for this clone: A much larger clone is a single base away; this may be a read error. This CDR3 is also generated by other DNA sequences in the sample. The J gene is TRBJ2-5, the V gene TRBV30; no firm D call. Germline V gene data show CDR1 as GTSNPN and CDR2 as SVGIG (reference sequence). Trimming stripped 0 bases from V and 5 bases from J, with 4 bases between. The CDR3 is made up of 11 amino acids. The CDR3 loop reads CAWSVGETQYF. The CDR3 DNA follows: TGTGCCTGGAGTGTGGGGGAGACCCAGTACTTC.

The V call is TRBV6-4, the J call TRBJ1-1, with D uncertain. The CDR3 totals 14 residues. Looked up from germline, CDR1 is MRHNA and CDR2 is SNTAGT. Trimming removed 6 bases at V and 1 base at J, with 12 bases between. This chain's CDR3 is CASSLRTSNTEAFF. The CDR3 bases are TGTGCCAGCAGCCTTAGGACTTCGAACACTGAAGCTTTCTTT.

The chain employs TRBV7-9 and TRBJ2-7; 8 bases are shared with TRBD1. CDR3 length equals 14 residues. In germline, CDR1 is SEHNR, CDR2 FQNEAQ (reference sequence). Trimming took 5 bases from V and 2 from J; bases not matched to a gene: 5. The CDR3 reads CASSVQGVTYEQYF. The CDR3 DNA reads as TGTGCCAGCAGCGTACAGGGGGTCACCTACGAGCAGTACTTC.

This chain joins TRBV27 and TRBJ2-7; no clear D. Trimming removed 4 bases at V and 0 bases at J, with 13 bases between. Looked up from germline, CDR1 is MNHEY and CDR2 is SMNVEV (reference sequence). The CDR3 consists of 15 residues. The CDR3 protein is CASSWMDRFSYEQYF. In DNA, the CDR3 is TGTGCCAGCAGTTGGATGGACCGCTTCTCCTACGAGCAGTACTTC.

The chain has TRBV5-4 and TRBJ1-2; D is perhaps TRBD1 (6 bases). Germline V gene data show CDR1 as SGHNT and CDR2 as YYREEE (reference sequence). V was cut by 0 bases and J by 8 bases, with 17 bases left in between. There are 15 residues in the CDR3. The CDR3 is CASSLDGRGAVGYTF. DNA of the CDR3: TGTGCCAGCAGCTTGGATGGTCGGGGGGCTGTAGGCTACACCTTC.

The rearrangement uses TRBV7-3 and TRBJ2-2; TRBD2 matches at 11 bases. The V segment lost 4 bases and the J segment 5 bases; nucleotides outside the gene matches: 3. CDR1 SGHTA and CDR2 FQGTGA come from the germline V gene. This CDR3 has 15 amino acids. The CDR3 is CASSSTSGRTGELFF. For the CDR3, the DNA is TGTGCCAGCAGCTCCACTAGCGGGAGAACCGGGGAGCTGTTTTTT. The full variable domain, completed using reference TRBV7-3 and TRBJ2-2, is GAGVSQTPSNKVTEKGKYVELRCDPISGHTALYWYRQSLGQGPEFLIYFQGTGAADDSGLPNDRFFAVRPEGSVSTLKIQRTERGDSAVYLCASSSTSGRTGELFFGEGSRLTVL.

V usage is TRBV27 and J usage is TRBJ2-7; D is possibly TRBD2 (5 bases). CDR3 size: 13 residues. V was cut by 5 bases and J by 3 bases, with 11 bases left in between. Germline CDR1 and CDR2: MNHEY and SMNVEV (reference sequence). The DNA for the CDR3 is TGTGCCAGCAGTCTGAGGGAAAACTACGAGCAGTACTTC. It translates to CASSLRENYEQYF.

The V and J genes are TRBV5-6 and TRBJ2-7; perhaps TRBD1 as D (6 bases). Germline V gives CDR1 SGHDT, CDR2 YYEEEE. The ends were cut back, 3 bases at V and 4 bases at J, with 8 bases in the middle. CDR3 length: 12 amino acids. The CDR3 sequence is CASSSQGYEQYF. The CDR3, as DNA: TGTGCCAGCAGCTCGCAGGGGTACGAGCAGTACTTC.